These 3 T cell receptor beta chains were all obtained from the same sample, sequenced in a study of T cells in Graves' hyperthyroidism and ophthalmopathy. RNA transcripts provided the source from which TCR beta CDR3 regions were amplified. A first-round RT-PCR of the TCR CDR3 used the HTBI primer set. TCRdb processed the multiplex PCR reads anew with MiXCR; each CDR3 protein has one entry. The data contain a few hundred thousand distinct CDR3 sequences, around 13% of them seen just once; the ten biggest clones take up 15% to 20%. The sample was blood. These receptors were obtained from a woman aged 25 to 39 with Graves' ophthalmopathy.

This clonotype came up many times. This rearrangement joins TRBV9 to TRBJ2-1; TRBD2 agrees at 9 bases. CDR1 and CDR2 (germline): SGDLS, YYNGEE. The CDR3 covers 15 residues. The V and J ends lost 3 bases and 5 bases, in that order; junction bases with no gene match: 6. CDR3 loop: CASSEGTSRNNEQFF. Here the CDR3 DNA reads TGTGCCAGCAGCGAGGGGACTAGCAGGAACAATGAGCAGTTCTTC.

This clonotype showed up many times. V and J are TRBV6-1 and TRBJ1-6, with no clear D. Per the germline V gene, CDR1 is MNHNS and CDR2 is SASEGT. The CDR3 length is 15 residues. V lost 8 bases to trimming and J lost 7 bases, with 18 bases between them. In DNA form, the CDR3 reads TGTGCCAGCTACACTAGACTGCCGCAAAATTCACCCCTCCACTTT. It is translated as CASYTRLPQNSPLHF.

A note on this clonotype: A much bigger clone sits one base away, suggesting this may be a read error. This chain joins TRBV6-1 and TRBJ2-7; no clear D. This CDR3 comprises 14 residues. The ends were cut back, 11 bases at V and 2 bases at J, with 19 bases in the middle. Germline V gene data show CDR1 as MNHNS and CDR2 as SASEGT. CDR3 in DNA: TGTGCCGGCCGGACCCTGACACCAACCTACGAGCAGTACTTC. Protein product: CAGRTLTPTYEQYF.